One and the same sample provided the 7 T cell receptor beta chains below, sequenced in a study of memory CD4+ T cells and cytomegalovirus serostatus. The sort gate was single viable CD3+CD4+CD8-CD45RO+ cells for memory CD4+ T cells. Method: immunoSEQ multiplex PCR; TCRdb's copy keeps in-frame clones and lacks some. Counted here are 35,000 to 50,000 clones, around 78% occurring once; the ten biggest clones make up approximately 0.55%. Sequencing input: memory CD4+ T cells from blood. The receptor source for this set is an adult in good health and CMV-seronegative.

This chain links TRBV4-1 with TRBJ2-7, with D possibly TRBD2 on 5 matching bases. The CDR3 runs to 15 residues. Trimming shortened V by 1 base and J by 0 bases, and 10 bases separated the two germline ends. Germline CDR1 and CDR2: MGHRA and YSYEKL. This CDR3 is CASSQVPGISYEQYF. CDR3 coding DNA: TGCGCCAGCAGCCAAGTGCCGGGGATCTCCTACGAGCAGTACTTC.

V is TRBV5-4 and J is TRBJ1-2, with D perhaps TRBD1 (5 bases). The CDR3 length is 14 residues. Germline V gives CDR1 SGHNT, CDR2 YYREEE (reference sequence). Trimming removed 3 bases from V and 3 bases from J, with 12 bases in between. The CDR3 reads CASSSDSGYYGYTF. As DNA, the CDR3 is TGTGCCAGCAGCTCTGACTCAGGGTACTATGGCTACACCTTC.

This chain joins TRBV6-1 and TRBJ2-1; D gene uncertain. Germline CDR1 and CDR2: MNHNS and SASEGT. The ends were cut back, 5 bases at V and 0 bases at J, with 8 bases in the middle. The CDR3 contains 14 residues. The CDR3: CASSSSSSYNEQFF. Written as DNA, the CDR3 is TGTGCCAGCAGTTCGTCAAGCTCCTACAATGAGCAGTTCTTC.

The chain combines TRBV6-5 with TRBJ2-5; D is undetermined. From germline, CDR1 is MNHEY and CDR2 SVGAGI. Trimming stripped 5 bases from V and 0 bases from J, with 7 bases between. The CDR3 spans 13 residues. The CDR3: CASSRNYQETQYF. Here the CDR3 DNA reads TGTGCCAGCAGTAGGAACTACCAAGAGACCCAGTACTTC.

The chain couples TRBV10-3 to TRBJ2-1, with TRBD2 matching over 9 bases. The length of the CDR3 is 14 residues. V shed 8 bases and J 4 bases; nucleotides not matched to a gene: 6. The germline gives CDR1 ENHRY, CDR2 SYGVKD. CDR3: CAIGSSGVYNEQFF. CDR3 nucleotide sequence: TGTGCCATCGGCTCTAGCGGGGTATACAATGAGCAGTTCTTC.

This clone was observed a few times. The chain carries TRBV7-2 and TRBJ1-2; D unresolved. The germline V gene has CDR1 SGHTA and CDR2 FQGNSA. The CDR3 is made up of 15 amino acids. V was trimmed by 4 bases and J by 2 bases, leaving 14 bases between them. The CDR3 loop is CASSSHMTENYGYTF. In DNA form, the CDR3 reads TGTGCCAGCAGCTCTCACATGACGGAAAACTATGGCTACACCTTC.

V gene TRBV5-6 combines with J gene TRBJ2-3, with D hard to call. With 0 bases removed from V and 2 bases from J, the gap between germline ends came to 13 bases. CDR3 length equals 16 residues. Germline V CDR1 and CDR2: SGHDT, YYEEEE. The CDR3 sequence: CASSLVVAQLTDTQYF. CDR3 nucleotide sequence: TGTGCCAGCAGCTTGGTGGTAGCACAACTCACAGATACGCAGTATTTT.